This T cell receptor (beta chain) was profiled in a study of cytomegalovirus exposure and HLA in healthy donors (dated by TCRdb to 2015 to 2018). At the level of the whole study: An earlier analysis of some 620 of the donors reported about 260 Gb of sequence data and 117 million unique TCR beta sequences obtained from around 180 million T cells. About 300 gigabases of sequencing data and approximately 93 million unique TCR sequences were included in an early release covering several hundred HLA-typed donors. Of the roughly 400 genotyped donors, around 81% fell in the genetic ancestry cluster associated with self-reported Caucasian donors. The aim of the study was to test whether cataloging public T cell receptors could identify signatures of past pathogen exposure. Using immunosequencing, the study profiled T cell repertoires from 666 subjects and related those repertoires to cytomegalovirus serostatus. Along with the approximately 600-subject first cohort, a separate validation cohort of over a hundred different subjects was used. To predict cytomegalovirus infection status, the study brought together high-throughput TCR immunosequencing, statistical association of individual TCRs with disease status, and machine learning. In a later analysis, previously published TCR beta repertoires from 666 donors were re-analyzed and high-resolution HLA genotyping was added so that TCR occurrence patterns could be studied. Rather than drawing on any new phenotypic data, the later analysis identified candidate immune exposures from TCR beta sequences and the way those sequences occurred across donors. To decide whether each TCR beta V gene segment behaved as functional or pseudogenic, an earlier analysis of several hundred of the donors relied on high-throughput TCR beta sequencing. Donor age, sex, ethnicity and CMV serostatus were collected together with the repertoire data. A later genetic analysis took genome-wide SNP genotypes for 398 of the 666 donors and used that subset as a discovery cohort. Every repertoire in the discovery cohort had been generated on one and the same sequencing platform. Both class I and class II loci were covered by HLA typing, at four-digit resolution. Typing coverage varied by locus: about 629-640 donors for A, B, C, DRB1 and DQB1; more than 500 for DQA1; nearly 610 for DPA1; about 450 for DPB1. Five DR-DQ haplotypes were treated as single units for association and clustering because of strong linkage in the cohort. Across about 370 genotyped donors of the cohort, an average of approximately 240,000 unique TCR beta nucleotide sequences per donor were sequenced, and approximately 17% of those sequences were non-productive. General study outcomes and caveats: The presence/absence analyses assumed that sequencing depth was roughly uniform across donors, and that assumption may not be true. CMV serostatus was the only immune exposure information available for the cohort. A later genetic analysis associated a missense DCLRE1C variant with V-gene and J-gene trimming of TCR beta chains, and an independent cohort replicated the association. Because the 87-base-pair reads could not distinguish some IMGT-functional V segments, including TRBV6-2 and TRBV6-3, those segments were excluded. Broadly in line with IMGT annotations, most TCR beta V segments showed up in productive rearrangements about 90% or about 30% of the time in an earlier analysis of approximately 640 of the donors. Across donors, most TCR sequences were observed very rarely, whereas some public TCRs were present in many individuals. Because counts were too low, fewer than 20 rarely observed V segments, including chromosome 9 orphons, were excluded from the earlier analysis of 587 of the donors. The study listed 150 to 200 TCR beta chains as associated with cytomegalovirus. Compared with the roughly 710-donor mean, donors in an Asian-associated ancestry cluster had fewer N-insertions in productive TCRs, according to a later genetic analysis. HLA typing was unavailable for some donors at each locus, so association tests used only the typed subset. In both the original and validation cohorts, the classifier was reported to diagnose cytomegalovirus status with high specificity and sensitivity. The cohort was sequenced for TCR beta chains only, and without alpha or paired-chain data the features that could be detected were limited. A further reported finding was that TCR beta sequences accurately predicted the HLA-A and HLA-B alleles for most subjects in the first cohort. Assigning TCR associations to individual alleles was difficult when HLA alleles, especially DR and DQ, strongly co-occurred. It was suggested by the authors that the approach could potentially be generalized to other disease states and immunological phenotypes. A few of the identified cytomegalovirus-associated TCR beta chains were confirmed in vitro to be specific for cytomegalovirus antigens. Correlated functional status among segregating V segments might be attributable to linkage disequilibrium, but an unknown experimental factor could not be ruled out. In a later analysis, around 15,000 TCR beta sequences were associated with specific HLA alleles at a false discovery rate of 0.05. A cluster of highly shared sequence variants was judged likely to be a technical artifact of the sequencing pipeline. In a later analysis, the rate of TCR association differed among HLA loci, with DRB1 alleles having the most associated TCRs and HLA-C alleles having the fewest. In a later analysis, HLA-associated TCR beta chains showed more clonal expansion and lower generation probabilities than non-associated chains that were equally common. According to a later analysis, parvovirus B19, influenza, CMV and Epstein-Barr virus appeared linked to several top co-occurrence clusters. According to a later analysis, most CMV-associated TCR beta chains appeared to be HLA-restricted, and the HLA associations seemed to be driven largely by CMV exposure.

The cohort comprised around 690 healthy bone marrow donors. Cohort members were all nominally healthy when sampled, although unrecorded immune exposures were likely present. The donor tested CMV seronegative and was one of the 352 seronegative cohort members. A peripheral blood sample was provided by each donor, and peripheral blood mononuclear cells were used for TCR beta sequencing. Genomic DNA extraction from the blood cell samples was performed with the Qiagen DNeasy Blood Extraction Kit. Library creation used the immunoSEQ multiplex PCR assay. A mixture of 60 forward primers for TCR Vbeta segments and 13 reverse primers for TCR Jbeta segments was used in the multiplex PCR. A multiplex PCR assay on genomic DNA amplified the CDR3 region of rearranged TCR beta genes. On the Illumina HiSeq System, the amplified TCR beta libraries were sequenced as 87-base-pair reads. Processing in the source paper ran as follows. Across the 600 to 700 repertoires, a later analysis counted 60 million to 90 million unique TCR beta chains, approximately 10 million of which were shared by at least two donors. Raw reads were error-corrected and collapsed into unique sequences by a nearest-neighbor algorithm in which closely related sequences were merged to remove PCR and sequencing errors. To assign V, D and J gene segments, CDR3 sequences were aligned to IMGT reference sequences. For a sequence to be retained, a match of at least six nucleotides was required to both a V gene segment and a J gene segment. A rearrangement counted as productive if the CDR3 had no stop codons and remained in frame with V and J, and every other rearrangement counted as non-productive. CDR3 was defined according to IMGT convention as the region running from the second conserved V-encoded cysteine to the conserved J-encoded phenylalanine. The earlier analysis of about 530 of the donors excluded any sequence lacking an unambiguous match to a single V gene segment. In an earlier analysis of some 590 of the donors, V segments were called functional above 56.7% productive rearrangements and were called segregating when the between-donor standard deviation exceeded 5%. A statistical classification framework was built for diagnosing cytomegalovirus status from the catalog of TCR beta chain sequences. In a later analysis, V and J genes were assigned by comparing TCR nucleotide sequences against IMGT/GENE-DB human TR gene sequences. In a later analysis, CDR3 sequences and most-parsimonious VDJ recombination scenarios were assigned using the TCRdist pipeline. In a later analysis, each TCR beta chain was defined by its CDR3 amino acid sequence together with its V-gene family, and reads lacking a unique V-gene family were excluded. A later analysis removed 592 highly shared, low-generation-probability nucleotide sequences to deal with suspected cross-contamination and a sequencing artifact. In a later analysis, a clonal expansion index was calculated for each public chain from normalized within-repertoire ranks of inferred template counts. In a later analysis, generation probabilities were computed with a VDJ recombination model fitted to out-of-frame rearrangements, and the resulting probabilities were checked against IGoR. Hypergeometric tests were used in a later analysis to score TCR-TCR, TCR-HLA and TCR-CMV co-occurrence, with a repertoire-size bias correction applied to the TCR pairs. To estimate false discovery rates, a later analysis permuted the HLA or CMV assignments 20 times. In a later analysis, co-occurring TCRs were grouped using DBSCAN, with TCRdist sequence similarity added in when clustering inside HLA-allele-positive subsets. For co-occurrence clustering, repertoires with fewer than 30,000 or more than 120,000 public chains were excluded, along with four to six repertoires with anomalous nucleotide sharing. Not all clones reach the TCRdb copy of this immuneACCESS table, which keeps in-frame sequences only. Checked studies attribute under half of the gap to unresolved V genes and leave the rest unexplained. D and trimming come from the DNA, and the V and J calls and clone size come from that table. This sample is represented by about 180,000 clones; roughly 82% of them were singletons. Around 0.46% of the sample rests with the top ten.

With respect to this clone: Its target antigen remains unknown. No much larger clonotype is one base removed from it; base qualities were not supplied.

Spanning cysteine to phenylalanine, the CDR3 consists of 17 amino acids. The kept DNA is CDR3 alone, 51 bases in frame from the first base. The CDR1 and CDR2 encoded by the germline V gene are SGHRS and YFSETQ. V is cut back by 0 bases and J by 4 bases, with 6 bases in the junction unmatched. The sequence joins TRBV5-1 to TRBJ2-1, with 11 central nucleotides matching TRBD2. The sequenced sample was PBMCs. This sequence originates from a woman in her forties or fifties in good health and CMV-seronegative. Here is the DNA: TGCGCCAGCAGCTTGGGACTAGCGGGACCCCAATACAATGAGCAGTTCTTC. This is translated as CASSLGLAGPQYNEQFF.